This TCR beta chain appears in the sequencing data of a study of CD8 T cells in ankylosing spondylitis. Quantitative 5'-RACE was performed with molecular barcodes, and it yielded the TCR beta libraries. TCRdb re-derived calls from the 5' RACE reads in MiXCR, one entry per CDR3 protein. The sample lists about 390,000 distinct CDR3 sequences, under 25% occurring once. Overall study findings and caveats: Existing reports had already noted some motif variants in reactive arthritis synovial fluid and blood. There was a TCR beta motif, made of roughly eight highly homologous variants, that appeared characteristic of ankylosing spondylitis blood. In ankylosing spondylitis patients, matched synovial fluid reportedly showed significant enrichment of disease-linked clones. A CD8+ phenotype characterized the disease-linked clones, which were relatively rare in peripheral blood.

Germline V lookup: CDR1 KGHDR, CDR2 SFDVKD. The CDR3 spans 17 residues. V was pared by 5 bases and J by 5 bases, with 14 bases of the junction left unmatched. Turning to this clonotype: The antigen remains undetermined.

This chain joins TRBV24-1 and TRBJ2-1; TRBD1 agrees at 7 bases. The clonotype originates from a male donor with ankylosing spondylitis. Sequences were obtained from blood, either unsorted or a sorted T cell fraction (not recorded which). CDR3 DNA: TGTGCCACCAGTGGCCCCATTTACAGGGGCAGGGACAATGAGCAGTTCTTC. Amino acids: CATSGPIYRGRDNEQFF.